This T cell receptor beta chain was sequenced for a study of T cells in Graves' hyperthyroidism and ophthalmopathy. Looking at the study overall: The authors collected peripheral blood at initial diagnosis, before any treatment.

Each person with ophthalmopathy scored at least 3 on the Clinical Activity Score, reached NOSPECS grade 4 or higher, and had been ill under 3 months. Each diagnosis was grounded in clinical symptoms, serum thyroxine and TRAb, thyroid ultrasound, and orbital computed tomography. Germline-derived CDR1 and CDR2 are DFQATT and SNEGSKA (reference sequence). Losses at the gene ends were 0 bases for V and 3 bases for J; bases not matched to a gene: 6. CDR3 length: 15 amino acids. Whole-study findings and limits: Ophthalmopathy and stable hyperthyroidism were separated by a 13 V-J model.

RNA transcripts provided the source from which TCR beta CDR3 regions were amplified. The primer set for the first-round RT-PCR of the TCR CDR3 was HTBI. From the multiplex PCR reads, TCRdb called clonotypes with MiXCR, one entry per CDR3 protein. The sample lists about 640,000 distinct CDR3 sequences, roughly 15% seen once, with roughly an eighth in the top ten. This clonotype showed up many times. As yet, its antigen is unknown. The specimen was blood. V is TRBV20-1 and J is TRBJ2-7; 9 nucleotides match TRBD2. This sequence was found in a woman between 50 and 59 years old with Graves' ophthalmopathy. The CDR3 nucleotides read TGCAGTGCTAGAGATTTAGCGGGAGTCCACTACGAGCAGTACTTC. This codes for CSARDLAGVHYEQYF.